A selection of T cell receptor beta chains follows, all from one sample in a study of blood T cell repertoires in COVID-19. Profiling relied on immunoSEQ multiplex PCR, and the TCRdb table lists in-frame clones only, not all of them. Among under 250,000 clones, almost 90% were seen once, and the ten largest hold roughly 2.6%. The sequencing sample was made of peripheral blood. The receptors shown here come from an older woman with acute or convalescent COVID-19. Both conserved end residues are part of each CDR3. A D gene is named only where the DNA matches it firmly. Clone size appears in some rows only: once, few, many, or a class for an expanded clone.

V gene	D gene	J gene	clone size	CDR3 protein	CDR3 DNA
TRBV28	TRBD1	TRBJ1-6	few	CASSYRTGVEDSPLHF	TGTGCCAGCAGTTATAGAACAGGGGTCGAGGATTCACCCCTCCACTTT
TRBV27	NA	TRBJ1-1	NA	CASSPPGTYTEAFF	TGTGCCAGCAGTCCCCCGGGGACTTACACTGAAGCTTTCTTT
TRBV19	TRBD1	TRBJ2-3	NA	CASSMTGGRDTQYF	TGTGCCAGTAGTATGACAGGGGGCAGAGATACGCAGTATTTT
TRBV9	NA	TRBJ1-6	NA	CASSESQFSPLHF	TGTGCCAGCAGCGAGAGTCAATTTTCACCCCTCCACTTT
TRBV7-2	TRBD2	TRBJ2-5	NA	CASSLGEGMETQYF	TGTGCCAGCAGCTTAGGGGAGGGAATGGAGACCCAGTACTTC
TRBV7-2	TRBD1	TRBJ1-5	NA	CASSLTPDRQNSNQPQHF	TGTGCCAGCAGCTTAACCCCGGACAGGCAGAATAGCAATCAGCCCCAGCATTTT
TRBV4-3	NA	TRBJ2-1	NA	CASSHSEGHSYNEQFF	TGCGCCAGCAGCCATTCGGAGGGCCACTCCTACAATGAGCAGTTCTTC
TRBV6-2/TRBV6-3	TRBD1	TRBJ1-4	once	CASSYGGTGAEKLFF	TGTGCCAGCAGTTACGGGGGGACAGGCGCTGAAAAACTGTTTTTT
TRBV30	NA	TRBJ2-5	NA	CAWTRTVQETQYF	TGTGCCTGGACCAGGACAGTGCAAGAGACCCAGTACTTC
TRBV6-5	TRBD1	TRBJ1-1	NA	CASRVTGGTEAFF	TGTGCCAGCAGAGTGACAGGGGGCACTGAAGCTTTCTTT
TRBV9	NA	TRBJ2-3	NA	CASSKGSRTDTQYF	TGTGCCAGCAGCAAAGGGAGTCGCACAGATACGCAGTATTTT
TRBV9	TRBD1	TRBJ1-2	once	CASSGGQVDYGYTF	TGTGCCAGCAGCGGGGGACAGGTGGACTATGGCTACACCTTC
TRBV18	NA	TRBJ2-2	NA	CASSPNWSTGELFF	TGTGCCAGCTCACCCAACTGGTCGACCGGGGAGCTGTTTTTT
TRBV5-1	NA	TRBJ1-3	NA	CASTQGSSGNTIYF	TGCGCCAGCACGCAGGGCAGCTCTGGAAACACCATATATTTT
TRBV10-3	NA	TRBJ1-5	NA	CAISEEEAKPQHF	TGTGCCATCAGTGAGGAGGAGGCGAAGCCCCAGCATTTT
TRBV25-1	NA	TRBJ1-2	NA	CASLNQGNYGYTF	TGTGCCAGCCTCAACCAGGGCAACTATGGCTACACCTTC
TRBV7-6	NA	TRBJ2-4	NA	CASSLRGSVNIQYF	TGTGCCAGCAGCTTACGTGGTAGCGTAAACATTCAGTACTTC
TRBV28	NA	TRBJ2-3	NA	CASSQDGRGEDTQYF	TGTGCCAGCAGCCAAGACGGGCGGGGAGAAGATACGCAGTATTTT
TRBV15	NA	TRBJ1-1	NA	CATSRGQKNTEAFF	TGTGCCACCAGCAGAGGCCAGAAGAACACTGAAGCTTTCTTT
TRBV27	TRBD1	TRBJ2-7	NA	CASRDRMINYEQYF	TGTGCCAGCAGGGACAGGATGATCAATTACGAGCAGTACTTC
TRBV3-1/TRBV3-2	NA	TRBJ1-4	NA	CASSKNGGEKLFF	TGTGCCAGCAGCAAAAACGGAGGCGAAAAACTGTTTTTT
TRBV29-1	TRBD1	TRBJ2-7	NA	CSVESRTGTYEQYF	TGCAGCGTTGAATCCCGGACAGGCACCTACGAGCAGTACTTC
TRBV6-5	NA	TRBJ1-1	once	CASSKLQGVNTEAFF	TGTGCCAGCAGTAAACTACAGGGCGTGAACACTGAAGCTTTCTTT
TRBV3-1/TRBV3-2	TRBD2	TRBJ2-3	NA	CASSRDSAGVVDTQYF	TGTGCCAGCAGCCGAGATTCAGCGGGGGTGGTAGATACGCAGTATTTT
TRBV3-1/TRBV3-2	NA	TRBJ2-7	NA	CASSQAGGPLQYF	TGTGCCAGCAGCCAAGCCGGGGGACCGCTCCAGTACTTC
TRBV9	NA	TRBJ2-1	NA	CASSVDRGTTLPNEQFF	TGTGCCAGCAGCGTAGACCGAGGGACAACACTACCCAATGAGCAGTTCTTC
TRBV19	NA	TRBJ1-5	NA	CASSIDSFQPQHF	TGTGCCAGTAGTATAGATAGTTTTCAGCCCCAGCATTTT
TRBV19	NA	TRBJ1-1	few	CASKLQTYTEAFF	TGTGCCAGTAAGCTCCAGACTTACACTGAAGCTTTCTTT
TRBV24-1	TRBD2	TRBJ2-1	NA	CATGTNSYNEQFF	TGTGCCACAGGGACTAACTCCTACAATGAGCAGTTCTTC
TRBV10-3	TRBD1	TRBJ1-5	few	CATKDRENQPQHF	TGTGCCACAAAGGACAGGGAGAATCAGCCCCAGCATTTT
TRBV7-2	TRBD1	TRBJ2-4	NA	CASSWTGELAKNIQYF	TGTGCCAGCAGCTGGACAGGGGAACTAGCCAAAAACATTCAGTACTTC
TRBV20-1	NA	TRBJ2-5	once	CSGQSQETQYF	TGCAGTGGACAGTCCCAAGAGACCCAGTACTTC
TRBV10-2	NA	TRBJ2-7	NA	CASGGLDRSYEQYF	TGCGCCAGCGGGGGTCTAGACAGGTCCTACGAGCAGTACTTC
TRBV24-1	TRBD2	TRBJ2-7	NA	CATSDPSGRDYEQYF	TGTGCCACCAGTGATCCTAGCGGGAGGGACTACGAGCAGTACTTC
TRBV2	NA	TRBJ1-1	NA	CASTDTVNTEAFF	TGTGCCAGCACAGACACCGTGAACACTGAAGCTTTCTTT
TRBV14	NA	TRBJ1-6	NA	CASSQVPGVNSPLHF	TGTGCCAGCAGCCAAGTCCCAGGGGTAAATTCACCCCTCCACTTT
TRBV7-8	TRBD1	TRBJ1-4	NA	CASKGTEATNEKLFF	TGTGCCAGCAAAGGGACAGAGGCAACTAATGAAAAACTGTTTTTT
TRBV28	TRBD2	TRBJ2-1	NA	CASGLRLAVSKEQFF	TGTGCCAGCGGACTTAGACTAGCGGTTTCCAAAGAGCAGTTCTTC
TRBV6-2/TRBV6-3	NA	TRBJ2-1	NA	CASSWETAYNEQFF	TGTGCCAGCAGTTGGGAGACTGCCTACAATGAGCAGTTCTTC
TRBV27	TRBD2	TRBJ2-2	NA	CASKNSGSGTGELFF	TGTGCCAGCAAAAATAGCGGGAGCGGAACCGGGGAGCTGTTTTTT
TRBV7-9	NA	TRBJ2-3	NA	CASSPSAGQGNTQYF	TGTGCCAGCAGCCCGTCAGCGGGACAAGGGAATACGCAGTATTTT
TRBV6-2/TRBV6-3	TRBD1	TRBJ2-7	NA	CASSSAAGGFLYEQYF	TGTGCCAGCAGTTCCGCCGCAGGGGGCTTCCTCTACGAGCAGTACTTC
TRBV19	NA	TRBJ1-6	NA	CASSIASGAGSPLHF	TGTGCCAGTAGTATAGCGTCAGGGGCCGGTTCACCCCTCCACTTT
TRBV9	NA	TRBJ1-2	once	CASSPTGSHGYTF	TGTGCCAGCAGCCCTACAGGGTCGCATGGCTACACCTTC
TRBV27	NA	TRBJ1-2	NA	CATHHPRYGYTF	TGTGCCACCCATCACCCCCGGTATGGCTACACCTTC
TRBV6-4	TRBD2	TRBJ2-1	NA	CASRHFGLAGGPRSYNEQFF	TGTGCCAGCAGGCACTTTGGACTAGCGGGAGGGCCGAGGTCCTACAATGAGCAGTTCTTC
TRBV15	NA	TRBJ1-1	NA	CATSREVFAEAFF	TGTGCCACCAGCAGGGAGGTTTTCGCTGAAGCTTTCTTT
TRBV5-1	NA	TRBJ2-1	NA	CASSLEGGSSYNEQFF	TGCGCCAGCAGCTTGGAAGGGGGAAGCTCCTACAATGAGCAGTTCTTC
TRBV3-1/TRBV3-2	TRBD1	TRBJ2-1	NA	CARRDREINEQFF	TGTGCCAGAAGGGACAGGGAGATCAATGAGCAGTTCTTC
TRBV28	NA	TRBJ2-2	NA	CASSQAAGTGELFF	TGTGCCAGCAGTCAGGCGGCGGGAACCGGGGAGCTGTTTTTT
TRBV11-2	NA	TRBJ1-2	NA	CASSLEQGGYGYTF	TGTGCCAGCAGCTTAGAGCAGGGTGGCTATGGCTACACCTTC
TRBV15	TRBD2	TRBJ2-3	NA	CATSRGSGGPGDTQYF	TGTGCCACCAGCAGAGGGAGCGGGGGTCCTGGGGATACGCAGTATTTT
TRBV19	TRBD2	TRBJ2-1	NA	CASSIWSSGRDNEQFF	TGTGCCAGTAGTATTTGGTCTAGCGGGAGGGACAATGAGCAGTTCTTC
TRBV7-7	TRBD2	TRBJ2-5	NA	CASSRTGTSGGETQYF	TGTGCTAGCAGTCGAACCGGGACTAGCGGGGGTGAGACCCAGTACTTC